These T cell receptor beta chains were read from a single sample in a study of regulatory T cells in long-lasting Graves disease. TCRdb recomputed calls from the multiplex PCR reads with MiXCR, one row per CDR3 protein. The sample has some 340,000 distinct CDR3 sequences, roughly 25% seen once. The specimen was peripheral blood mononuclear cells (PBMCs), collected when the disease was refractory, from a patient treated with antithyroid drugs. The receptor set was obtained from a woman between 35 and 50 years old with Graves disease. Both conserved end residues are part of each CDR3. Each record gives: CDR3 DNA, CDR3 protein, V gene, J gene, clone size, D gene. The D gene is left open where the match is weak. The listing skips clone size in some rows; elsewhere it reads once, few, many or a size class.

DNA: TGTGCCAGCAGCCGCACTACGTATTCATTCTACGAGCAGTACTTC; CDR3: CASSRTTYSFYEQYF; V: TRBV3-1; J: TRBJ2-7; size: few; D: -
DNA: TGTGCTAGCAGCTTACAAGCGGGAGGCAGCGCAACGCAGTATTTT; CDR3: CASSLQAGGSATQYF; V: TRBV7-7; J: TRBJ2-3; size: -; D: TRBD2
DNA: TGTGCCAGTAGTGGACAGGGGGCTAGTGGCTACACCTTC; CDR3: CASSGQGASGYTF; V: TRBV19; J: TRBJ1-2; size: few; D: TRBD1
DNA: TGTGCCAGCAGCTTATGGGACAGCACCACCGGGGAGCTGTTTTTT; CDR3: CASSLWDSTTGELFF; V: TRBV7-6; J: TRBJ2-2; size: -; D: TRBD1
DNA: TGTGCCAGCTGGGATGCCGGGGAGCTGTTTTTT; CDR3: CASWDAGELFF; V: TRBV28; J: TRBJ2-2; size: many; D: -
DNA: TGTGCCAGCAGCAACGACTACGCGAACACCGGGGAGCTGTTTTTT; CDR3: CASSNDYANTGELFF; V: TRBV11-3; J: TRBJ2-2; size: many; D: -
DNA: TGCAGCGTTGAAGAGACAGGGGACTACGAGCAGTACTTC; CDR3: CSVEETGDYEQYF; V: TRBV29-1; J: TRBJ2-7; size: -; D: TRBD1
DNA: TGCAGTGCTAGAGTGGGGGCGGCTAATGAAAAACTGTTTTTT; CDR3: CSARVGAANEKLFF; V: TRBV20-1; J: TRBJ1-4; size: -; D: -
DNA: TGTGCCAGCAGCCCCAGGTCTAGCGGGAGATCAGGGGAGCAGTACTTC; CDR3: CASSPRSSGRSGEQYF; V: TRBV12-3/TRBV12-4; J: TRBJ2-7; size: -; D: TRBD2
DNA: TGCAGTGCTAGAGATCTGTCTAGCGGGAGAGGGAGGGAGCTGTTTTTT; CDR3: CSARDLSSGRGRELFF; V: TRBV20-1; J: TRBJ2-2; size: -; D: TRBD2
DNA: TGTGCCAGCAGTACTCTTCGTGACACCATATATTTT; CDR3: CASSTLRDTIYF; V: TRBV2; J: TRBJ1-3; size: few; D: -
DNA: TGTGCCAGCAGCTTAGGGATACTAGCGGGGTACCAAGAGACCCAGTACTTC; CDR3: CASSLGILAGYQETQYF; V: TRBV7-8; J: TRBJ2-5; size: many; D: TRBD2
DNA: TGCAGTGCTAGAGATCGGGGTAGGAACACTGAAGCTTTCTTT; CDR3: CSARDRGRNTEAFF; V: TRBV20-1; J: TRBJ1-1; size: -; D: -
DNA: TGTGCCAGCAGCCAATTCGCAGGGGGAAGTGAAAAACTGTTTTTT; CDR3: CASSQFAGGSEKLFF; V: TRBV16; J: TRBJ1-4; size: many; D: TRBD1